This T cell receptor beta chain was identified in a study of T cell responses to AZD1222 COVID-19 vaccine. Sequencing used immunoSEQ multiplex PCR; TCRdb keeps in-frame clones, though not all of them. Counted here are roughly 34,000 clones, roughly 91% occurring once; the ten biggest clones make up roughly 7%. The CDR3 covers 16 residues. V lost 2 bases, J lost 5 bases, and 8 bases stayed unmatched. Germline V gene lookup returns CDR1 SGHVS and CDR2 FNYEAQ. The chain joins TRBV7-6 to TRBJ2-3; 9 positions match TRBD2. The sequences come from peripheral blood, collected on day 0 of AZD1222 vaccination. The origin of this receptor is an adult in good health. The CDR3: CASSLQRRGGRDTQYF. The CDR3 DNA reads TGTGCCAGCAGCTTACAACGGCGGGGGGGCCGAGATACGCAGTATTTT. The variable domain in full, with the rest retrieved from reference TRBV7-6 and TRBJ2-3, is GAGVSQSPRYKVTKRGQDVALRCDPISGHVSLYWYRQALGQGPEFLTYFNYEAQQDKSGLPNDRFSAERPEGSISTLTIQRTEQRDSAMYRCASSLQRRGGRDTQYFGPGTRLTVL.